The 14 T cell receptor beta chains presented below share a single source sample, sequenced in a study of monozygotic twins with cystic fibrosis. TCRdb keeps only in-frame clones here, not all; method: immunoSEQ multiplex PCR. Here the sample spans 34,000 or so clones, under 95% being singletons. Sequences were obtained from blood. The source of these receptors is a boy between 2 and 15 years old with cystic fibrosis.

V usage is TRBV6-5 and J usage is TRBJ2-2, with D tentatively TRBD1 (6 bases). Deletions cut 7 bases from V and 1 base from J, with 7 bases between. The CDR3 is 13 amino acids. Germline CDR1 and CDR2: MNHEY and SVGAGI. The CDR3 sequence is CASTGVNTGELFF. The CDR3, as DNA: TGTGCCAGCACAGGGGTGAACACCGGGGAGCTGTTTTTT.

This clone was counted a single time. The chain recombines TRBV7-2 with TRBJ1-2; D is undetermined. The ends were cut back, 7 bases at V and 3 bases at J, with 6 bases in the middle. The CDR3 consists of 11 residues. The germline gives CDR1 SGHTA, CDR2 FQGNSA. The CDR3: CASIQDYGYTF. The DNA of the CDR3 is TGTGCCAGCATTCAGGACTATGGCTACACCTTC. The full variable domain, its missing parts supplied by reference TRBV7-2 and TRBJ1-2, is GAGVSQSPSNKVTEKGKDVELRCDPISGHTALYWYRQSLGQGLEFLIYFQGNSAPDKSGLPSDRFSAERTGGSVSTLTIQRTQQEDSAVYLCASIQDYGYTFGSGTRLTVV.

The CDR3 loop is CASSLEVPGELFF. The CDR3 DNA sequence: TGTGCCAGCAGCTTGGAGGTGCCCGGGGAGCTGTTTTTT. The chain has TRBV5-8 and TRBJ2-2; D is ambiguous. The germline gives CDR1 SGHTS, CDR2 YDEGEE. The CDR3 is 13 residues long. The V end lost 0 bases, the J end lost 6 bases, and 6 bases lay between the germline ends. The entire variable domain, with the rest obtained from reference TRBV5-8 and TRBJ2-2, is as follows: EAGVTQSPTHLIKTRGQQATLRCSPISGHTSVYWYQQALGLGLQFLLWYDEGEERNRGNFPPRFSGRQFPNYSSELNVNALELEDSALYLCASSLEVPGELFFGEGSRLTVL.

The chain has TRBV7-3 and TRBJ2-7, with a tentative D call TRBD1 (6 bases). Germline V gene sequence: CDR1 SGHTA, CDR2 FQGTGA. The V end lost 2 bases, the J end lost 4 bases, and 15 bases lay between the germline ends. The CDR3 spans 15 residues. CDR3 nucleotide sequence: TGTGCCAGCAGCTTATATCAGGGGATGGGGTACGAGCAGTACTTC. Its protein product is CASSLYQGMGYEQYF.

This CDR3 is CASSFRPGGLETQYF. CDR3 nucleotides: TGTGCCAGCAGCTTTCGGCCAGGGGGCTTGGAGACCCAGTACTTC. The chain joins TRBV5-6 to TRBJ2-5; 8 bases agree with TRBD1. Germline CDR1 SGHDT, CDR2 YYEEEE. CDR3 size: 15 residues. Losses at the gene ends were 2 bases for V and 5 bases for J; bases not matched to a gene: 8.

This chain links TRBV7-3 with TRBJ2-1; TRBD1 aligns across 9 bases. V lost 5 bases and J lost 8; bases outside the gene matches: 13. CDR1 is SGHTA, CDR2 FQGTGA, per germline. The CDR3 is made up of 16 amino acids. The CDR3 loop is CASSAPGQGPTDEQFF. CDR3 bases: TGTGCCAGCAGCGCCCCGGGACAGGGTCCGACAGATGAGCAGTTCTTC. Looking up the rest from reference TRBV7-3 and TRBJ2-1 gives the full variable domain: GAGVSQTPSNKVTEKGKYVELRCDPISGHTALYWYRQSLGQGPEFLIYFQGTGAADDSGLPNDRFFAVRPEGSVSTLKIQRTERGDSAVYLCASSAPGQGPTDEQFFGPGTRLTVL.

The J gene is TRBJ2-1, the V gene TRBV2; 8 bases are shared with TRBD1. Per the germline V gene, CDR1 is SNHLY and CDR2 is FYNNEI. V dropped 4 bases and J dropped 3; count of bases not matched to a gene: 5. CDR3 size: 15 residues. The DNA for the CDR3 is TGTGCCAGCAGTGGTCGGACAGGGCTCTACAATGAGCAGTTCTTC. The encoded protein is CASSGRTGLYNEQFF. The full variable domain, in which reference TRBV2 and TRBJ2-1 provide the parts outside the CDR3, is EPEVTQTPSHQVTQMGQEVILRCVPISNHLYFYWYRQILGQKVEFLVSFYNNEISEKSEIFDDQFSVERPDGSNFTLKIRSTKLEDSAMYFCASSGRTGLYNEQFFGPGTRLTVL.

The chain joins TRBV6-5 to TRBJ1-5, with D uncertain. Per the germline V gene, CDR1 is MNHEY and CDR2 is SVGAGI. The CDR3 totals 15 residues. The V end was cut by 6 bases, the J end by 0 bases, with 12 bases between. CDR3 residues: CASRFTAYSNQPQHF. DNA for the CDR3: TGTGCCAGCAGGTTCACAGCCTATAGCAATCAGCCCCAGCATTTT.

CDR3: CASSSNIQYF. CDR3 in DNA: TGTGCCAGCAGCTCAAACATTCAGTACTTC. This chain joins TRBV7-6 and TRBJ2-4, with D unresolved. This CDR3 comprises 10 residues. The V end lost 4 bases, the J end lost 6 bases, and 1 base lay between the germline ends. Germline V gives CDR1 SGHVS, CDR2 FNYEAQ.

The chain carries TRBV7-9 and TRBJ2-1; D not certain. The CDR3 has 12 amino acids. V lost 3 bases, J lost 7 bases, and 7 bases lay in between. Germline CDR1 and CDR2: SEHNR and FQNEAQ (reference sequence). CDR3 sequence: CASSFWGNEQFF. The CDR3 coding sequence is TGTGCCAGCAGCTTTTGGGGAAATGAGCAGTTCTTC.

The chain uses TRBV7-2 and TRBJ1-5; D is unclear. V was trimmed by 1 base and J by 6 bases, leaving 10 bases between them. The CDR3 consists of 14 residues. Looked up from germline, CDR1 is SGHTA and CDR2 is FQGNSA. The CDR3 is CASSLEAVGQPQHF. In DNA form, the CDR3 reads TGTGCCAGCAGCTTAGAGGCAGTCGGTCAGCCCCAGCATTTT.

The V and J genes are TRBV10-3 and TRBJ1-4; D is possibly TRBD1 (6 bases). Germline-derived CDR1 and CDR2 are ENHRY and SYGVKD. The CDR3 contains 15 residues. V lost 3 bases and J 7 bases, leaving 15 bases between the germline ends. CDR3 sequence reads: CAISDGQGPSEKLFF. CDR3 DNA sequence: TGTGCCATCAGTGATGGTCAGGGGCCGAGTGAAAAACTGTTTTTT.

The sample holds one count of this clone. The chain employs TRBV9 and TRBJ1-2; unclear D gene. Trimming pared 4 bases from V and 6 bases from J, leaving 25 bases between. The CDR3 contains 17 residues. In germline, CDR1 is SGDLS, CDR2 YYNGEE. CDR3 loop: CASSSIPDGSGFDGYTF. CDR3 sequence (DNA): TGTGCCAGCAGCTCGATACCGGACGGGTCGGGATTCGATGGCTACACCTTC.

The chain recombines TRBV2 with TRBJ1-4, with D possibly TRBD1 on 6 matching bases. The germline V and J ends were trimmed by 4 bases and 5 bases, with 17 bases remaining between them. CDR1 is SNHLY and CDR2 is FYNNEI in the germline V gene. This CDR3 is built from 16 residues. CDR3 nucleotide sequence: TGTGCCAGCAGTGCTTTCTTACAGGGTGGGAATGAAAAACTGTTTTTT. Its translation: CASSAFLQGGNEKLFF.